Listed here are 5 T cell receptor beta chains from one sample, sequenced in a study of CD4+ T cells in melanoma. Assay used: immunoSEQ multiplex PCR; TCRdb lists only in-frame clones, some missing. The sample records some 110,000 clones, about 90% being singletons. Sequencing used peripheral blood. The receptors shown here come from a human donor with melanoma.

The chain couples TRBV29-1 to TRBJ2-1; D unresolved. Deletions cut 0 bases from V and 7 bases from J, with 13 bases between. Per germline, CDR1 SQVTM and CDR2 ANQGSEA. The CDR3 extends over 14 amino acids. CDR3 nucleotides: TGCAGCGTTGAAGAGGCGAGCTGGAATAATGAGCAGTTCTTC. Its translation is CSVEEASWNNEQFF.

V usage is TRBV4-2 and J usage is TRBJ2-3; no clear D. The germline V and J ends were trimmed by 3 bases and 3 bases, with 10 bases remaining between them. The CDR3 contains 14 residues. Germline CDR1 and CDR2: LGHNA and YNFKEQ. The CDR3 coding sequence is TGTGCCAGCAGCCAGGAGATCAGTACAGATACGCAGTATTTT. Translating it yields CASSQEISTDTQYF.

This chain connects TRBV9 to TRBJ2-7, with a weak D call TRBD1 (6 bases). V was clipped by 0 bases and J by 7 bases, with 17 bases between them. This CDR3 is built from 15 residues. Looked up from germline, CDR1 is SGDLS and CDR2 is YYNGEE. CDR3 residues: CASSVDSRGQLEQYF. For the CDR3, the DNA is TGTGCCAGCAGCGTAGATAGCAGGGGCCAGTTGGAGCAGTACTTC.

This clone was picked up a small number of times. V is TRBV19 and J is TRBJ2-3; TRBD2 agrees at 9 bases. Germline lookup yields CDR1 LNHDA and CDR2 SQIVND (reference sequence). J gave up 5 bases and V 1 base, and 7 bases lay outside the gene matches. CDR3 length: 16 residues. DNA for the CDR3: TGTGCCAGTAGTATAGCAGCGGGAGGAGGTGTAGATACGCAGTATTTT. Translation gives CASSIAAGGGVDTQYF.

The V gene is TRBV18, the J gene TRBJ2-3, with 8 bases identical to TRBD1. V lost 3 bases to trimming and J lost 0 bases; unmatched junction nucleotides: 2. Germline values: CDR1 KGHSH, CDR2 LQKENI. This CDR3 region has 15 residues. The CDR3 spells CASSPWTGSTDTQYF. CDR3 sequence (DNA): TGTGCCAGCTCACCTTGGACAGGGAGCACAGATACGCAGTATTTT.